Below are 24 T cell receptor beta chains sequenced from a single sample in a study of blood T cell repertoires in COVID-19. The repertoire was sequenced with immunoSEQ multiplex PCR; TCRdb's copy has only in-frame clones and lacks some. Counted here are around 360,000 clones, approximately 89% occurring once; the ten biggest clones make up about 10%. Sample: peripheral blood. These receptors all stem from a woman aged 25 to 39 with COVID-19, enrolled during active disease.

The chain couples TRBV30 to TRBJ2-5; 13 bases are shared with TRBD2. The V segment lost 3 bases and the J segment 5 bases; nucleotides outside the gene matches: 9. Germline CDR1 reads GTSNPN; CDR2 reads SVGIG (reference sequence). The CDR3 has 16 residues. The CDR3 is CAWSYGLAGVRETQYF. DNA for the CDR3: TGTGCCTGGAGCTACGGACTAGCGGGAGTCCGGGAGACCCAGTACTTC.

The chain has TRBV6-2 or TRBV6-3 and TRBJ1-1; 7 bases line up with TRBD1. Germline V CDR1 and CDR2: MNHEY, SVGEGT. The CDR3 is made up of 16 amino acids. With V trimmed by 7 bases and J by 0 bases, 11 bases remained unmatched. The CDR3 coding sequence is TGTGCCAGCACCCCCGAACAGGGGCGCATGAACACTGAAGCTTTCTTT. This translates into CASTPEQGRMNTEAFF.

The chain is built from TRBV5-1 and TRBJ2-3; D perhaps matches TRBD1 (6 bases). Germline V gene lookup returns CDR1 SGHRS and CDR2 YFSETQ. V lost 2 bases and J lost 2, with 9 bases in between. This CDR3 contains 14 residues. CDR3 in DNA: TGCGCCAGCAGCTTAGGACAGTACACAGATACGCAGTATTTT. This encodes CASSLGQYTDTQYF.

The chain is built from TRBV9 and TRBJ1-4, with a weak D call TRBD1 (5 bases). The germline V gene has CDR1 SGDLS and CDR2 YYNGEE. CDR3 length: 16 residues. Trimming shortened V by 3 bases and J by 6 bases, and 18 bases separated the two germline ends. CDR3 nucleotides: TGTGCCAGCAGCGCGACAGACCGCGTATGGGATGAAAAACTGTTTTTT. Protein: CASSATDRVWDEKLFF. Supplemented by reference TRBV9 and TRBJ1-4, the full variable domain reads DSGVTQTPKHLITATGQRVTLRCSPRSGDLSVYWYQQSLDQGLQFLIQYYNGEERAKGNILERFSAQQFPDLHSELNLSSLELGDSALYFCASSATDRVWDEKLFFGSGTQLSVL.

The chain is built from TRBV29-1 and TRBJ1-2; 11 nucleotides agree with TRBD1. CDR1 and CDR2 (germline): SQVTM, ANQGSEA. J was trimmed by 5 bases and V by 5 bases; bases with no gene match: 7. The CDR3 totals 14 residues. Here the CDR3 DNA reads TGCAGCGTTACCGGACAGGGGGCGAGGTATGGCTACACCTTC. Amino acids: CSVTGQGARYGYTF.

The V and J genes are TRBV19 and TRBJ1-2; D is unresolved. The CDR3 covers 16 residues. V was shortened by 7 bases and J by 2 bases, with 20 bases between the two germline ends. Germline V gene lookup returns CDR1 LNHDA and CDR2 SQIVND (reference sequence). Here the CDR3 reads CASTPSRAERNYGYTF. CDR3 coding DNA: TGTGCCAGTACCCCATCGAGGGCAGAAAGGAACTATGGCTACACCTTC.

The chain has TRBV13 and TRBJ2-6; D uncertain. Germline CDR1 and CDR2: PRHDT and FYEKMQ (reference sequence). The CDR3 is 13 amino acids. Trimming cost V 5 bases and J 4 bases, with 6 bases left between them. The CDR3 protein is CASSEAGANVLTF. The CDR3 DNA sequence: TGTGCCAGCAGCGAAGCCGGGGCCAACGTCCTGACTTTC. Filled out from reference TRBV13 and TRBJ2-6, the complete variable domain reads AAGVIQSPRHLIKEKRETATLKCYPIPRHDTVYWYQQGPGQDPQFLISFYEKMQSDKGSIPDRFSAQQFSDYHSELNMSSLELGDSALYFCASSEAGANVLTFGAGSRLTVL.

This clone was recorded once. The chain has TRBV27 and TRBJ2-2; tentatively, D is TRBD2 (7 bases). Trimming removed 5 bases from V and 6 bases from J, with 19 bases in between. This CDR3 spans 16 amino acids. In germline, CDR1 is MNHEY, CDR2 SMNVEV (reference sequence). The CDR3 DNA is TGTGCCAGCAGTAAACGAGGGGGGGGATGGCCCGGGGAGCTGTTTTTT. This encodes CASSKRGGGWPGELFF.

The V call is TRBV6-5, the J call TRBJ2-7; no clear D gene. The V end lost 5 bases, the J end lost 0 bases, and 11 bases lay between the germline ends. Germline CDR1 MNHEY, CDR2 SVGAGI. This CDR3 spans 14 amino acids. DNA of the CDR3: TGTGCCAGCAGTCCCTACGCAAGCTCCTACGAGCAGTACTTC. Translated: CASSPYASSYEQYF.

The chain is built from TRBV10-1 and TRBJ2-1; 7 bases fit TRBD1. The CDR3 runs to 15 residues. With V trimmed by 3 bases and J by 6 bases, 8 bases remained unmatched. Germline V gene lookup returns CDR1 WNHNN and CDR2 SYGVQD (reference sequence). The CDR3 DNA is TGCGCCAGCAGTGACCGCGACAGGGTGCGCAATGAGCAGTTCTTC. It translates to CASSDRDRVRNEQFF.

This clone was seen ten or more times. The gene calls are TRBV12-3 or TRBV12-4 and TRBJ2-2; 7 bases match TRBD2. This CDR3 has 13 residues. V lost 8 bases and J lost 5; bases outside the gene matches: 5. The CDR3 DNA is TGTGCCAGCGAGCCGGGGGGTACCGGGGAGCTGTTTTTT. The encoded protein is CASEPGGTGELFF.

The chain has TRBV11-3 and TRBJ2-7; D gene uncertain. From germline, CDR1 is SGHNT and CDR2 YENEEA. The CDR3 is 13 residues long. With 3 bases removed from V and 1 base from J, the gap between germline ends came to 7 bases. The CDR3 spells CASSFRQSYEQYF. The CDR3 DNA sequence: TGTGCCAGCAGCTTCAGACAATCCTACGAGCAGTACTTC. Complete variable domain (other parts from reference TRBV11-3 and TRBJ2-7): EAGVVQSPRYKIIEKKQPVAFWCNPISGHNTLYWYLQNLGQGPELLIRYENEEAVDDSQLPKDRFSAERLKGVDSTLKIQPAELGDSAVYLCASSFRQSYEQYFGPGTRLTVT.

V and J are TRBV30 and TRBJ2-1; 7 positions match TRBD2. CDR3 length: 15 residues. Per the germline V gene, CDR1 is GTSNPN and CDR2 is SVGIG (reference sequence). Losses at the gene ends were 0 bases for V and 5 bases for J; bases not matched to a gene: 7. The CDR3 spells CAWSVDLAADNEQFF. The CDR3 DNA follows: TGTGCCTGGAGTGTAGACCTAGCGGCCGACAATGAGCAGTTCTTC.

This chain connects TRBV27 to TRBJ1-2, with a tentative D call TRBD1 (6 bases). The germline V gene encodes CDR1 MNHEY and CDR2 SMNVEV (reference sequence). This CDR3 comprises 15 residues. V shed 0 bases and J shed 7 bases, with 15 bases lying between them. DNA for the CDR3: TGTGCCAGCAGTTTATCGATTGGGGGCGAGATTGGCTACACCTTC. Its protein is CASSLSIGGEIGYTF.

As concerns this clone: At the DNA level, this CDR3 is encoded by other sequences in the same sample as well. The gene calls are TRBV5-1 and TRBJ2-7, with TRBD2 as a possible D gene (5 bases). Trimming removed 1 base from V and 3 bases from J, with 5 bases in between. CDR3 length: 12 residues. CDR1 is SGHRS, CDR2 YFSETQ, per germline. The CDR3 region is CASSLRGYEQYF. The CDR3 DNA is TGCGCCAGCAGCTTGCGGGGCTACGAGCAGTACTTC.

V is TRBV29-1 and J is TRBJ2-7, with TRBD1 matching over 8 bases. The CDR3 is 14 residues long. Germline V lookup: CDR1 SQVTM, CDR2 ANQGSEA. V lost 0 bases, J lost 3 bases, and 4 bases stayed unmatched. Here the CDR3 reads CSVEDRGPNYEQYF. CDR3 nucleotide sequence: TGCAGCGTTGAAGACAGGGGGCCGAACTACGAGCAGTACTTC.

The rearrangement joins TRBV4-1 to TRBJ2-7, with TRBD1 matching 9 bases. Germline values: CDR1 MGHRA, CDR2 YSYEKL. The CDR3 consists of 14 residues. The J segment lost 4 bases and the V segment lost 3 bases, leaving 4 bases of the junction unmatched. For the CDR3, the DNA is TGCGCCAGCAGCCATATGACAGGGGGGTACGAGCAGTACTTC. It is translated as CASSHMTGGYEQYF.

The V gene is TRBV2, the J gene TRBJ1-2; D is unclear. Germline CDR1 is SNHLY and CDR2 is FYNNEI. Trimming shortened V by 3 bases and J by 4 bases, and 9 bases separated the two germline ends. The CDR3 has 13 amino acids. This chain's CDR3 is CASSDAKSYGYTF. The CDR3 DNA sequence: TGTGCCAGCAGTGACGCGAAGAGCTATGGCTACACCTTC. The full variable domain, in which reference TRBV2 and TRBJ1-2 provide the parts outside the CDR3, is EPEVTQTPSHQVTQMGQEVILRCVPISNHLYFYWYRQILGQKVEFLVSFYNNEISEKSEIFDDQFSVERPDGSNFTLKIRSTKLEDSAMYFCASSDAKSYGYTFGSGTRLTVV.

The chain joins TRBV9 to TRBJ2-1, with a weak D call TRBD2 (5 bases). Germline CDR1 SGDLS, CDR2 YYNGEE. Deletions cut 4 bases from V and 6 bases from J, with 17 bases between. The CDR3 has 15 residues. CDR3 DNA sequence: TGTGCCAGCAGCCCCTCGGGGTTGAACCTCAATGAGCAGTTCTTC. Protein: CASSPSGLNLNEQFF.

DNA of the CDR3: TGTGCCAGCAGCCTCAACAGGGTTTCCTACAATGAGCAGTTCTTC. Encoded protein: CASSLNRVSYNEQFF. The rearrangement joins TRBV7-9 to TRBJ2-1, with a tentative D call TRBD1 (6 bases). Trimming stripped 5 bases from V and 1 base from J, with 12 bases between. In germline, CDR1 is SEHNR, CDR2 FQNEAQ (reference sequence). The CDR3 sequence is 15 residues long.

This sequence joins TRBV7-9 and TRBJ1-4; D remains unclear. Between the trimmed V and J ends, which lost 4 bases and 7 bases, there was a span of 10 bases. CDR3 length: 13 amino acids. Germline CDR1 reads SEHNR; CDR2 reads FQNEAQ (reference sequence). The DNA of the CDR3 is TGTGCCAGCAGCTCAGGCGGGTTTGAAAAACTGTTTTTT. This gives the protein CASSSGGFEKLFF.

This clone has just a few counts. V is TRBV10-2 and J is TRBJ2-1, with 9 bases matching TRBD2. The CDR3 has 16 amino acids. Germline loops: CDR1 WSHSY, CDR2 SAAADI. Losses at the gene ends were 0 bases for V and 2 bases for J; bases not matched to a gene: 2. CDR3 loop: CASSESPSGTYNEQFF. The CDR3 nucleotides read TGCGCCAGCAGTGAGTCGCCTAGCGGGACCTACAATGAGCAGTTCTTC.

V and J are TRBV20-1 and TRBJ1-2; D is perhaps TRBD1 (6 bases). The V gene lost 3 bases and the J gene lost 3 bases, with 11 bases spanning the gap. CDR1 and CDR2 from the germline V gene are DFQATT and SNEGSKA (reference sequence). The CDR3 sequence is 13 residues long. CDR3 sequence (DNA): TGCAGTGCTAGTCAGACAGGAGACTATGGCTACACCTTC. Its protein product is CSASQTGDYGYTF.

The chain carries TRBV28 and TRBJ1-6, with 12 bases identical to TRBD1. The length of the CDR3 is 14 residues. Per the germline V gene, CDR1 is MDHEN and CDR2 is SYDVKM. Trimming at V came to 7 bases and at J to 10 bases, leaving 5 bases not matched to a gene. In DNA, the CDR3 is TGTGCCAGCACGGGACAGGGGGCGCGATCACCCCTCCACTTT. Residues: CASTGQGARSPLHF.